This is a list of T cell receptor beta chains from one sample in a study of T-cell reconstitution after alpha-beta-depleted transplantation in children. TCRdb ran MiXCR on the PCR reads and lists one entry per CDR3 protein. The repertoire includes about 110,000 distinct CDR3 sequences, around 6.4% of them detected once, and roughly 24% sits in the top ten. The sample here was PBMCs, mostly from graft donor cells, taken 360 days after TCRalphabeta/CD19-depleted stem cell transplant. Receptors were obtained from a male patient aged 2-10 years who had a stem cell transplant for acute lymphoblastic leukemia, so the T cells may come from the graft donor. CDR3s include the opening cysteine and the closing phenylalanine or tryptophan. A D gene is named only where the DNA matches it firmly. The listing skips clone size in some rows; elsewhere it reads once, few, many or a size class.

>.|13|TRBV5-1|TRBJ1-1|many
TGCGCCAGCAGCCCCCGCACGAACACTGAAGCTTTCTTT
CASSPRTNTEAFF
>.|14|TRBV11-2|TRBJ1-5|few
TGTGCCAGCAGCTTAGAGTATAGCAATCAGCCCCAGCATTTT
CASSLEYSNQPQHF
>TRBD2|18|TRBV28|TRBJ2-2|.
TGTGCCAGCAGTCCCCCTTGGAGGGGCGGGGGGGGCACCGGGGAGCTGTTTTTT
CASSPPWRGGGGTGELFF
>.|15|TRBV6-2/TRBV6-3|TRBJ2-7|.
TGTGCCAGCAGCGATCCGGCGCATAGAACCTACGAGCAGTACTTC
CASSDPAHRTYEQYF
>.|12|TRBV29-1|TRBJ2-7|many
TGCAGCGTTTTGGGACGGCAGTACGAGCAGTACTTC
CSVLGRQYEQYF
>.|13|TRBV11-3|TRBJ2-7|many
TGTGCCAGCAGCCCCCCGGGGGACTACGAGCAGTACTTC
CASSPPGDYEQYF
>TRBD2|15|TRBV7-6|TRBJ2-1|many
TGTGCCAGCAGCTTAGAAGCGGGGGCCTACAATGAGCAGTTCTTC
CASSLEAGAYNEQFF
>.|13|TRBV29-1|TRBJ1-2|.
TGCAGCGTCCCCTTTGGACTTAACTATGGCTACACCTTC
CSVPFGLNYGYTF
>TRBD1|16|TRBV10-3|TRBJ2-6|.
TGTGCCATCAGTCAGGACAGGGAAGGTGGGGCCAACGTCCTGACTTTC
CAISQDREGGANVLTF
>.|13|TRBV7-6|TRBJ2-1|few
TGTGCCAAGGGGGGGAGATCCTACAATGAGCAGTTCTTC
CAKGGRSYNEQFF
>TRBD1|13|TRBV27|TRBJ2-7|.
TGTGCCAGCAGTCCACACAGGGGTTACGAGCAGTACTTC
CASSPHRGYEQYF
>.|11|TRBV20-1|TRBJ2-1|many
TGCAGTGCTAAGTCGGGCAATGAGCAGTTCTTC
CSAKSGNEQFF
>.|16|TRBV7-2|TRBJ1-2|.
TGTGCCAGCAGCTTAGCGACCGGGGGCCCCAAGAATGGCTACACCTTC
CASSLATGGPKNGYTF
>.|15|TRBV9|TRBJ2-7|.
TGTGCCAGCAGCTTCCAGGGCAGGGGAACCTACGAGCAGTACTTC
CASSFQGRGTYEQYF
>TRBD2|14|TRBV27|TRBJ2-7|many
TGTGCCAGCAGTTCGGGGACTACTCCTTACGAGCAGTACTTC
CASSSGTTPYEQYF